This T cell receptor beta chain originates from a study of T cell responses to AZD1222 COVID-19 vaccine. Study-wide findings and caveats: White British ancestry dominated among donors, who included more females, and clonal diversity was possibly underestimated. Baseline antibody screening turned up just a handful of seropositive AZD1222 recipients. Repertoire sampling was restricted to post-peak T cell response timepoints. Breadth and depth of Spike-specific TCRs rose after two AZD1222 doses.

Looked up from germline, CDR1 is MNHEY and CDR2 is SVGAGI. The germline V and J ends were trimmed by 6 bases and 3 bases, with 14 bases remaining between them. The length of the CDR3 is 14 residues. Remarks on this clone: Its specificity is unknown.

The assay was immunoSEQ multiplex PCR, and TCRdb's table has in-frame clones only and misses some. The data show about 120,000 clones, with 70% to 90% seen just once and roughly 9% held by the top ten. The V call is TRBV6-5, the J call TRBJ1-1; possible D gene TRBD1, 5 bases. The source was peripheral blood, collected on day 0 of AZD1222 vaccination. The receptor comes from an adult in good health. The CDR3 sequence: CASRRQIRDTEAFF. The DNA of the CDR3 is TGTGCCAGCAGACGACAGATAAGGGACACTGAAGCTTTCTTT.